This TCR beta chain was retrieved from a study of T cell changes during pregnancy in multiple sclerosis. The table came from immunoSEQ multiplex PCR; TCRdb's copy has only in-frame clones and leaves some out. Of under 35,000 clones listed, around 85% are singletons. The CDR3 covers 13 residues. The V gene lost 6 bases and the J gene lost 6 bases, with 11 bases spanning the gap. Germline-derived CDR1 and CDR2 are MGHDK and SYGVNS. The chain carries TRBV25-1 and TRBJ2-2; no firm D call. The TCR sequence derives from a female donor with multiple sclerosis, enrolled in a pregnancy study. The sequences come from CD8+ T cells from peripheral blood mononuclear cells, collected after pregnancy. This chain's CDR3 is CASRVETAGELFF. Written as DNA, the CDR3 is TGTGCCAGCAGAGTTGAAACGGCCGGGGAGCTGTTTTTT.